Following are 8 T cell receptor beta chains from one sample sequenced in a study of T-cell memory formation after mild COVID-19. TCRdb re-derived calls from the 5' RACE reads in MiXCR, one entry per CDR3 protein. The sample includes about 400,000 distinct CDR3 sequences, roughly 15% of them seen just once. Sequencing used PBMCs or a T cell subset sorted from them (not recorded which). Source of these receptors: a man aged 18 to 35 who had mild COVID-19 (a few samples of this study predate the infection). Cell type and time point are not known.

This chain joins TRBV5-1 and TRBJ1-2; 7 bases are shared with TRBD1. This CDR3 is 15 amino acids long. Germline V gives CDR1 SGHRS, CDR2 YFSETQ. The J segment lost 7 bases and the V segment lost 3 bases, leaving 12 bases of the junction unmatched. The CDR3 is CASSSGTAAYGGYTF. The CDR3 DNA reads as TGCGCCAGCAGCTCCGGGACAGCCGCCTATGGTGGCTACACCTTC.

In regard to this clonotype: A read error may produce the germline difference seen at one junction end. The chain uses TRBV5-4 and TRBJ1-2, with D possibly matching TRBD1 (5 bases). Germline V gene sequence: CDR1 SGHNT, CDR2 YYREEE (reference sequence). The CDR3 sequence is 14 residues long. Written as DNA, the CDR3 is TGTGCCAGCACCTTGGGACGGGGATTCTATGGCTACACCTTC. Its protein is CASTLGRGFYGYTF.

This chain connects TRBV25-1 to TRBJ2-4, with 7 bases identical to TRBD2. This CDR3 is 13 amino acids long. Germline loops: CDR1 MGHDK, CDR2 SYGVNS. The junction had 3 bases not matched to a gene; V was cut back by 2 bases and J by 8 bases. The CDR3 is CASSEAGRDIQYF. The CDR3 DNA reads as TGTGCCAGCAGTGAAGCAGGGAGGGACATTCAGTACTTC.

CDR3 in DNA: TGCGCCAGCAGCTTGGGCACAACCGGCCAAGAGACCCAGTACTTC. Translating gives CASSLGTTGQETQYF. The chain uses TRBV5-1 and TRBJ2-5; no reliable D call. Germline V gene sequence: CDR1 SGHRS, CDR2 YFSETQ. With 0 bases removed from V and 1 base from J, the gap between germline ends came to 10 bases. The CDR3 length is 15 residues.

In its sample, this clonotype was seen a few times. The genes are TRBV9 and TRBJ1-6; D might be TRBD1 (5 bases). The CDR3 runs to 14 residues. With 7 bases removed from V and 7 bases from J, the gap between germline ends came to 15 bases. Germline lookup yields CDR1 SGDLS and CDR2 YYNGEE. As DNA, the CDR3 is TGTGCCAGCGGGGACTTTCGGGCAAATTCACCCCTCCACTTT. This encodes CASGDFRANSPLHF.

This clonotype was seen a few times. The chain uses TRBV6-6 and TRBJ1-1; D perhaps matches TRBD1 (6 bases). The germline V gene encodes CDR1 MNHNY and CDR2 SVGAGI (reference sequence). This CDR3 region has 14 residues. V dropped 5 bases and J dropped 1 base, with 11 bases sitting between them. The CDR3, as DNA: TGTGCCAGCAGTGACTGGGGGGCGAACACTGAAGCTTTCTTT. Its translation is CASSDWGANTEAFF.

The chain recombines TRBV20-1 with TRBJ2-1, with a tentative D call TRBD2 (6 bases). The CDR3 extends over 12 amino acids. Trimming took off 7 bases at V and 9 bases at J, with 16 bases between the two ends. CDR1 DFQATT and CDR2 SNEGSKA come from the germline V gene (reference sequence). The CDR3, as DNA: TGCAGTGGGTTCCTAGCGCATGGTGAGCAGTTCTTC. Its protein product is CSGFLAHGEQFF.

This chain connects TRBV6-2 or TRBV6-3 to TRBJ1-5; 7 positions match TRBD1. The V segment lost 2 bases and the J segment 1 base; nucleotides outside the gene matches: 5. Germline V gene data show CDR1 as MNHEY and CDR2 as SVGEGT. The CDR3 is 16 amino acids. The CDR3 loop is CASSYGQAPSNQPQHF. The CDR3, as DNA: TGTGCCAGCAGTTACGGACAGGCGCCAAGCAATCAGCCCCAGCATTTT.